The 32 T cell receptor beta chains presented below share a single source sample, sequenced in a study of T cell responses to AZD1222 COVID-19 vaccine. The assay was immunoSEQ multiplex PCR, and TCRdb's table has in-frame clones only and misses some. The profile shows 69,000 or so clones, around 89% of them singletons. Material: peripheral blood, obtained 28 days after the second dose of the MenACWY control vaccine. Source of these receptors: an adult who received the MenACWY meningococcal vaccine as a control.

The chain couples TRBV28 to TRBJ1-2; D is perhaps TRBD1 (5 bases). The CDR3 has 15 residues. V dropped 6 bases and J dropped 0 bases, with 14 bases sitting between them. Germline CDR1 MDHEN, CDR2 SYDVKM. The CDR3 DNA is TGTGCCAGCAGGGGCCAGGGTTTAGCTAACTATGGCTACACCTTC. It specifies CASRGQGLANYGYTF.

CDR3 nucleotide sequence: TGTGCCAGCCAGTTTTCAGGGGGCCCCTACGAGCAGTACTTC. Translated: CASQFSGGPYEQYF. The gene calls are TRBV27 and TRBJ2-7; 8 nucleotides line up with TRBD1. V dropped 8 bases and J dropped 2; count of bases not matched to a gene: 8. CDR1 and CDR2 (germline): MNHEY, SMNVEV (reference sequence). This CDR3 is built from 14 residues.

This clone has only one observation. J is TRBJ1-4 and V is TRBV12-3 or TRBV12-4; a weak D match, TRBD1 (5 bases). This CDR3 comprises 13 residues. V was clipped by 3 bases and J by 7 bases, with 9 bases between them. CDR3 coding DNA: TGTGCCAGCAGTTTTGGAGGGGTTGAAAAACTGTTTTTT. It codes for CASSFGGVEKLFF.

The CDR3 sequence is CASVGQMNTEAFF. CDR3 bases: TGTGCCAGCGTCGGACAGATGAACACTGAAGCTTTCTTT. The chain combines TRBV4-2 with TRBJ1-1; possibly TRBD1 for D (6 bases). V dropped 8 bases and J dropped 0 bases, with 10 bases sitting between them. Germline values: CDR1 LGHNA, CDR2 YNFKEQ. The CDR3 extends over 13 amino acids.

The chain combines TRBV6-4 with TRBJ2-6; D is undetermined. The germline gives CDR1 MRHNA, CDR2 SNTAGT. This CDR3 is 14 amino acids long. Trimming took off 4 bases at V and 3 bases at J, with 7 bases between the two ends. Here the CDR3 DNA reads TGTGCCAGCAGTGCCCAAGTTGGGGCCAACGTCCTGACTTTC. It specifies CASSAQVGANVLTF.

This chain links TRBV7-2 with TRBJ1-5; no firm D call. The V end was cut by 0 bases, the J end by 4 bases, with 10 bases between. Germline values: CDR1 SGHTA, CDR2 FQGNSA. CDR3 length: 15 amino acids. This CDR3 is CASSLAMGGNQPQHF. The CDR3 DNA reads TGTGCCAGCAGCTTAGCAATGGGAGGAAATCAGCCCCAGCATTTT.

The rearrangement links TRBV3-1 (or the pseudogene TRBV3-2) to TRBJ1-2; D may be TRBD1 (5 bases). The CDR3 has 14 amino acids. From germline, CDR1 is LGHDT and CDR2 YNNKEL (reference sequence). The germline V and J ends were trimmed by 4 bases and 7 bases, with 16 bases remaining between them. The CDR3 loop reads CASSPRDANGGYTF. CDR3 nucleotide sequence: TGTGCCAGCAGCCCCCGGGACGCCAACGGTGGCTACACCTTC.

This clone was detected a few times. This sequence joins TRBV7-9 and TRBJ2-7, with 8 bases that match TRBD2. Germline loops: CDR1 SEHNR, CDR2 FQNEAQ (reference sequence). CDR3 length: 13 residues. Losses at the gene ends were 3 bases for V and 7 bases for J; bases not matched to a gene: 5. The CDR3 DNA is TGTGCCAGCAGCTTCCGGGAGGGCAATGAGCAGTACTTC. Protein product: CASSFREGNEQYF.

V is TRBV18 and J is TRBJ2-2, with no clear D. V lost 3 bases, J lost 4 bases, and 3 bases lay in between. Germline V gives CDR1 KGHSH, CDR2 LQKENI. This CDR3 has 12 residues. The CDR3 here is CASSPVTGELFF. The CDR3 DNA follows: TGTGCCAGCTCACCGGTCACCGGGGAGCTGTTTTTT.

The chain carries TRBV30 and TRBJ1-3, with unresolved D. V dropped 5 bases and J dropped 0 bases, with 8 bases sitting between them. CDR3 length: 13 amino acids. The germline V gene has CDR1 GTSNPN and CDR2 SVGIG (reference sequence). In DNA, the CDR3 is TGTGCCTGGGACTGGGACTCTGGAAACACCATATATTTT. It yields the protein CAWDWDSGNTIYF. The variable domain in full, with the rest retrieved from reference TRBV30 and TRBJ1-3, is SQTIHQWPATLVQPVGSPLSLECTVEGTSNPNLYWYRQAAGRGLQLLFYSVGIGQISSEVPQNLSASRPQDRQFILSSKKLLLSDSGFYLCAWDWDSGNTIYFGEGSWLTVV.

This clone was counted a single time. This chain links TRBV5-1 with TRBJ2-7; a weak D match, TRBD1 (6 bases). Germline V gene sequence: CDR1 SGHRS, CDR2 YFSETQ. The CDR3 totals 12 residues. Trimming pared 0 bases from V and 6 bases from J, leaving 7 bases between. The DNA of the CDR3 is TGCGCCAGCAGCTTGGAGGGGGTCGAGCAGTACTTC. Encoded protein: CASSLEGVEQYF.

The genes are TRBV5-6 and TRBJ1-6, with D perhaps matching TRBD1 (5 bases). Between the trimmed V and J ends, which lost 3 bases and 10 bases, there was a span of 17 bases. The CDR3 consists of 15 residues. Germline CDR1 SGHDT, CDR2 YYEEEE. The CDR3 loop reads CASSYTDHGGSPLHF. The CDR3 DNA is TGTGCCAGCAGCTATACGGACCACGGGGGGTCACCCCTCCACTTT.

The V gene is TRBV19, the J gene TRBJ1-3, with 8 bases aligning to TRBD1. V lost 6 bases to trimming and J lost 1 base; unmatched junction nucleotides: 11. In germline, CDR1 is LNHDA, CDR2 SQIVND (reference sequence). This CDR3 has 17 amino acids. The CDR3 region has the DNA TGTGCCAGTAGGCGGACGGACAGGGCCAAGTCTGGAAACACCATATATTTT. Encoded protein: CASRRTDRAKSGNTIYF.

V usage is TRBV3-1 (or the pseudogene TRBV3-2) and J usage is TRBJ1-1; 8 positions agree with TRBD1. Germline V lookup: CDR1 LGHDT, CDR2 YNNKEL (reference sequence). Unmatched junction bases numbered 9, after V lost 0 bases and J lost 9 bases. The CDR3 is 15 residues long. CDR3: CASSQEDREGSKAFF. The CDR3 DNA reads as TGTGCCAGCAGCCAAGAGGACAGGGAGGGAAGTAAAGCTTTCTTT.

CDR3 nucleotide sequence: TGTGCCAGCAGGATGGGCACTGAAGCTTTCTTT. As protein: CASRMGTEAFF. This sequence joins TRBV28 and TRBJ1-1; no reliable D call. The CDR3 length is 11 residues. The V end was cut by 6 bases, the J end by 4 bases, with 6 bases between. Germline CDR1 MDHEN, CDR2 SYDVKM.

V is TRBV6-5 and J is TRBJ2-2; TRBD2 matches 10 bases. The CDR3 extends over 14 amino acids. The germline V gene encodes CDR1 MNHEY and CDR2 SVGAGI. V gave up 4 bases and J gave up 8 bases; unmatched junction bases: 4. In DNA, the CDR3 is TGTGCCAGCAGTTCTAGCGGGAGAAGGGGGGAGCTGTTTTTT. Amino acids: CASSSSGRRGELFF.

This chain uses TRBV27 with TRBJ1-1; D call uncertain. The CDR3 has 13 residues. Germline V gene data show CDR1 as MNHEY and CDR2 as SMNVEV (reference sequence). The germline V and J ends were trimmed by 6 bases and 4 bases, with 12 bases remaining between them. DNA for the CDR3: TGTGCCAGCAGGGGAGTAGGGCGCACTGAAGCTTTCTTT. Amino acids: CASRGVGRTEAFF.

The chain combines TRBV6-2 or TRBV6-3 with TRBJ2-7; D remains ambiguous. The CDR3 has 15 residues. Germline values: CDR1 MNHEY, CDR2 SVGEGT. V shed 6 bases and J shed 4 bases, with 19 bases lying between them. For the CDR3, the DNA is TGTGCCAGCAGCTCACTCCGGACGTCGGCGTACGAGCAGTACTTC. This gives the protein CASSSLRTSAYEQYF.

V is TRBV23-1 and J is TRBJ1-1, with D maybe TRBD1 (5 bases). TRBV23-1 is an ORF, with its function uncertain. Between the trimmed V and J ends, which lost 3 bases and 5 bases, there was a span of 16 bases. The CDR3 spans 15 residues. The DNA for the CDR3 is TGCGCCAGCAGTCATCCCGGACAACCAAAGACTGAAGCTTTCTTT. This translates into CASSHPGQPKTEAFF.

This clone has more than one count but fewer than ten. The chain joins TRBV4-3 to TRBJ2-5; TRBD2 agrees at 11 bases. V was pared by 4 bases and J by 3 bases, with 4 bases of the junction left unmatched. The CDR3 totals 15 residues. Germline assignment: CDR1 LGHNA and CDR2 YSLEER. CDR3 protein: CASSLGTSGKETQYF. The CDR3 region has the DNA TGCGCCAGCAGCCTCGGGACTAGCGGTAAAGAGACCCAGTACTTC.

This chain connects TRBV9 to TRBJ1-2, with TRBD1 matching over 7 bases. CDR1 and CDR2 from the germline V gene are SGDLS and YYNGEE. V lost 0 bases, J lost 4 bases, and 15 bases stayed unmatched. The length of the CDR3 is 18 residues. Here the CDR3 DNA reads TGTGCCAGCAGCGTAGCCCCCGCGGCACAGGGGACGGCCTATGGCTACACCTTC. Translated: CASSVAPAAQGTAYGYTF.

Note on this clone: Other nucleotide sequences in the sample specify the same CDR3. V and J are TRBV5-4 and TRBJ2-1, with 7 bases fitting TRBD2. The trim removed 4 bases at V and 0 bases at J, leaving 4 bases unmatched. The CDR3 runs to 15 residues. Germline loops: CDR1 SGHNT, CDR2 YYREEE (reference sequence). The CDR3 DNA is TGTGCCAGCAGCCTGGGGGGGAGCTCCTACAATGAGCAGTTCTTC. This codes for CASSLGGSSYNEQFF.

The V and J genes are TRBV6-1 and TRBJ1-1; TRBD1 matches at 7 bases. The CDR3 extends over 16 amino acids. J gave up 1 base and V 1 base, and 6 bases lay outside the gene matches. Germline V gene data show CDR1 as MNHNS and CDR2 as SASEGT. The CDR3 spells CASSEVWGTANTEAFF. For the CDR3, the DNA is TGTGCCAGCAGTGAAGTCTGGGGGACAGCGAACACTGAAGCTTTCTTT.

V and J are TRBV18 and TRBJ1-5; D unresolved. There are 13 residues in the CDR3. V gave up 3 bases and J gave up 1 base, with 4 bases separating them. Germline lookup yields CDR1 KGHSH and CDR2 LQKENI. The CDR3 coding sequence is TGTGCCAGCTCACCCGACAGCAATCAGCCCCAGCATTTT. It translates to CASSPDSNQPQHF.

This clone was counted a single time. The chain couples TRBV24-1 to TRBJ1-3; 7 nucleotides agree with TRBD1. CDR1 KGHDR and CDR2 SFDVKD come from the germline V gene. The CDR3 spans 14 residues. With V trimmed by 3 bases and J by 7 bases, 5 bases remained unmatched. The chain's CDR3 is CATSDPGQDNTIYF. CDR3 nucleotide sequence: TGTGCCACCAGTGATCCCGGACAGGACAACACCATATATTTT.

Only one count was recorded for this clone. The chain uses TRBV9 and TRBJ1-1; 7 nucleotides agree with TRBD1. The CDR3 has 16 residues. Germline-derived CDR1 and CDR2 are SGDLS and YYNGEE. Losses at the gene ends were 3 bases for V and 4 bases for J; bases not matched to a gene: 12. As DNA, the CDR3 is TGTGCCAGCAGCGCAAAACAGGGGTTTGGTGTCACTGAAGCTTTCTTT. Protein sequence: CASSAKQGFGVTEAFF.

The rearrangement joins TRBV27 to TRBJ2-3; TRBD2 is a possible D gene (7 bases). Trimming cost V 5 bases and J 2 bases, with 20 bases left between them. The germline V gene has CDR1 MNHEY and CDR2 SMNVEV (reference sequence). This CDR3 contains 17 residues. DNA of the CDR3: TGTGCCAGCAGTATGAGAGGACCCGGGGGGCCCACAGATACGCAGTATTTT. Its translation is CASSMRGPGGPTDTQYF.

This chain uses TRBV9 with TRBJ2-3; TRBD2 matches 8 bases. CDR1 is SGDLS, CDR2 YYNGEE, per germline. The CDR3 is 15 amino acids. With V trimmed by 1 base and J by 3 bases, 4 bases remained unmatched. CDR3 sequence: CASSVTGGSTDTQYF. The CDR3 DNA is TGTGCCAGCAGCGTAACGGGAGGGTCGACAGATACGCAGTATTTT.

The CDR3 DNA reads TGTGCCAGCAGTTTCGGGACAGGGGCCCTCTTGAAGGAGCAGTACTTC. Protein sequence: CASSFGTGALLKEQYF. The chain employs TRBV27 and TRBJ2-7; 10 bases are shared with TRBD1. The ends lost 3 bases at V and 7 bases at J; junction bases unmatched: 12. In germline, CDR1 is MNHEY, CDR2 SMNVEV (reference sequence). The CDR3 is made up of 16 amino acids.

The genes are TRBV15 and TRBJ2-7, with D tentatively TRBD2 (5 bases). V gave up 0 bases and J gave up 6 bases, with 15 bases separating them. Germline CDR1 and CDR2: LNHNV and YYDKDF (reference sequence). CDR3 size: 15 residues. The CDR3 bases are TGTGCCACCAGCAGAGATTTTGACGGGGTGGGCGAGCAGTACTTC. This codes for CATSRDFDGVGEQYF.

The CDR3 is CASSPDGGTEAFF. The CDR3 DNA reads as TGTGCCAGCAGTCCAGACGGGGGAACTGAAGCTTTCTTT. V and J are TRBV12-3 or TRBV12-4 and TRBJ1-1, with D tentatively TRBD1 (5 bases). The length of the CDR3 is 13 residues. V dropped 5 bases and J dropped 5 bases, with 12 bases sitting between them.

The chain carries TRBV3-1 (or the pseudogene TRBV3-2) and TRBJ2-5; no reliable D call. Germline V gives CDR1 LGHDT, CDR2 YNNKEL (reference sequence). This CDR3 comprises 10 residues. Trimming removed 0 bases from V and 7 bases from J, with 0 bases in between. The CDR3 sequence is CASSQETQYF. The DNA of the CDR3 is TGTGCCAGCAGCCAAGAGACCCAGTACTTC.